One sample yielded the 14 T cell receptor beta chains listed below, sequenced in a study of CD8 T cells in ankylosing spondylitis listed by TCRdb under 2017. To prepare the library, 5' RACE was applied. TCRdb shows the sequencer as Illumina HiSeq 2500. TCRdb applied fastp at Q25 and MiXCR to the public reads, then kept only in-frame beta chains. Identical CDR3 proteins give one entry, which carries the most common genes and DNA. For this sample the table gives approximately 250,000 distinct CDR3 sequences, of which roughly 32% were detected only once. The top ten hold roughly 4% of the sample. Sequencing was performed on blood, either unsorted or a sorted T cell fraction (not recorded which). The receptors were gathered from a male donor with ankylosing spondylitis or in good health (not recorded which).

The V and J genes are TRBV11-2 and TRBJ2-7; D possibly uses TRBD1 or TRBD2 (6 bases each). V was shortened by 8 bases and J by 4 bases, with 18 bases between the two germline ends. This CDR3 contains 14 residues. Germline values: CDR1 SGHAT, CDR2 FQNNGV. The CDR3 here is CASGGGLLVYEQYF. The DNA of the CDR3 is TGTGCCAGCGGAGGGGGACTTTTAGTTTACGAGCAGTACTTC.

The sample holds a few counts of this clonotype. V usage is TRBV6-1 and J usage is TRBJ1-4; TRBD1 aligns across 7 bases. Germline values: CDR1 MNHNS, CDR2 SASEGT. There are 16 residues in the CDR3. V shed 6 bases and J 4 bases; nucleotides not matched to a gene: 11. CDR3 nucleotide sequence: TGTGCCAGCAGGGCCGAACCGGGACAGCTTAATGAAAAACTGTTTTTT. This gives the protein CASRAEPGQLNEKLFF.

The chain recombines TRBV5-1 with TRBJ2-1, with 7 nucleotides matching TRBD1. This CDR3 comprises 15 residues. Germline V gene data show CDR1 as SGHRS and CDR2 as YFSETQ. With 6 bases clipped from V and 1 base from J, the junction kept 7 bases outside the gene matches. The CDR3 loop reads CASIGQVGSYNEQFF. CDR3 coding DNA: TGCGCCAGCATAGGACAGGTCGGGTCCTACAATGAGCAGTTCTTC.

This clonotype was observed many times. The CDR3, as DNA: TGTGCCAGCAGCTCGCCGGGACAGGGTTACGACAATGAGCAGTTCTTC. Translated, it gives CASSSPGQGYDNEQFF. The chain carries TRBV7-8 and TRBJ2-1; 9 bases are shared with TRBD1. Germline V gene lookup returns CDR1 SGHVS and CDR2 FQNEAQ. V dropped 4 bases and J dropped 5; count of bases not matched to a gene: 9. The CDR3 covers 16 residues.

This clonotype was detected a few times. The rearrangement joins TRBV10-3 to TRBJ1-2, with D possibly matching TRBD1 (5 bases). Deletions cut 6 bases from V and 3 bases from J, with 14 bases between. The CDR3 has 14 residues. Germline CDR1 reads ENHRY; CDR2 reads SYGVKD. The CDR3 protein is CAISAGPYDYGYTF. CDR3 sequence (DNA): TGTGCCATCAGCGCGGGACCATACGACTATGGCTACACCTTC.

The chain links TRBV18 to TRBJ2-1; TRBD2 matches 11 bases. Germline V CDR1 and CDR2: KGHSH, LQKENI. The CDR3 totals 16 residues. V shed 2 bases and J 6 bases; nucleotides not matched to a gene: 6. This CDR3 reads CASSPVTSGTGNEQFF. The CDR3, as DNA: TGTGCCAGCTCACCAGTGACTAGCGGGACGGGCAATGAGCAGTTCTTC.

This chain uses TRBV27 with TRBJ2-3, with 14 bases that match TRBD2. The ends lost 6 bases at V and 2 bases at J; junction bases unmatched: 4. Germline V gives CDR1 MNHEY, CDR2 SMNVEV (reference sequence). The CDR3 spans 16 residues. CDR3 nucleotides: TGTGCCAGCAGCGGACTAGCGGGGGGAGTCACAGATACGCAGTATTTT. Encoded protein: CASSGLAGGVTDTQYF.

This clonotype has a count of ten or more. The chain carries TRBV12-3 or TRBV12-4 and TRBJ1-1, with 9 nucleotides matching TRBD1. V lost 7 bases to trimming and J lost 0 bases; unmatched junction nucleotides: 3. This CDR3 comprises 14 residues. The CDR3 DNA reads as TGTGCCAGCAAGACAGGGGGGTTGAACACTGAAGCTTTCTTT. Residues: CASKTGGLNTEAFF.

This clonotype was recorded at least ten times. CDR3 loop: CAISANPSNQPQHF. CDR3 DNA: TGTGCCATCAGTGCGAATCCTAGCAATCAGCCCCAGCATTTT. The V gene is TRBV10-3, the J gene TRBJ1-5; no definite D call. CDR1 ENHRY and CDR2 SYGVKD come from the germline V gene. The CDR3 loop spans 14 amino acids. V lost 4 bases and J 0 bases, leaving 7 bases between the germline ends.

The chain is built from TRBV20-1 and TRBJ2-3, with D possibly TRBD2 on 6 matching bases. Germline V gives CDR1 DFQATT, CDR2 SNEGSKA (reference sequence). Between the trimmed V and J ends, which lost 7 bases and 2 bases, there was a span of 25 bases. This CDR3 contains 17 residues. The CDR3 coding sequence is TGCAGTGAAAATGCGGCGGGGCTCGGAGGACACACAGATACGCAGTATTTT. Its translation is CSENAAGLGGHTDTQYF.

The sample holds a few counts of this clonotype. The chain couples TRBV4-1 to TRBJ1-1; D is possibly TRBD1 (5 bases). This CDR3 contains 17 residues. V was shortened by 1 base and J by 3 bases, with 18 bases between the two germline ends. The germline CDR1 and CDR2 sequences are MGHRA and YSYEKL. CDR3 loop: CASSQVFPAGRDTEAFF. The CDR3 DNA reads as TGCGCCAGCAGCCAAGTTTTTCCAGCAGGGAGGGACACTGAAGCTTTCTTT.

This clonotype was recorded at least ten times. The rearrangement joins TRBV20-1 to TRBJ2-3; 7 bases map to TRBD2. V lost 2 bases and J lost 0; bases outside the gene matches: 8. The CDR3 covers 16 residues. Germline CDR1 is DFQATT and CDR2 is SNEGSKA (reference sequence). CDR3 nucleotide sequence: TGCAGTGCTAGAATTCGACTAGCTTGGAGCACAGATACGCAGTATTTT. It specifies CSARIRLAWSTDTQYF.

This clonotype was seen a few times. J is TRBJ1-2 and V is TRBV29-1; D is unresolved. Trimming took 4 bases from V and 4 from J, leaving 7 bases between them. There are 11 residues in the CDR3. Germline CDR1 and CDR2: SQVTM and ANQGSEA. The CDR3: CSVAHGYGYTF. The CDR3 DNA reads TGCAGCGTTGCTCACGGCTATGGCTACACCTTC.

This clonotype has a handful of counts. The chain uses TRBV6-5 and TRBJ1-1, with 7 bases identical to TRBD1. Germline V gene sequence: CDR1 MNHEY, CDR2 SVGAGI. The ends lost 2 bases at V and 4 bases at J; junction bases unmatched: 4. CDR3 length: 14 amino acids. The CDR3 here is CASSYTTGVTEAFF. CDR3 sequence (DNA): TGTGCCAGCAGTTACACAACAGGGGTCACTGAAGCTTTCTTT.